This paragraph covers one T cell receptor beta chain sequence. As yet, its antigen is unknown. Fresh 10 ml peripheral blood yielded PBMCs. This sample was included in a study of T cells in Graves' hyperthyroidism and ophthalmopathy. Points from the study as a whole: Researchers found most expanded thyroid clonotypes above 0.001 in blood as well.

The germline CDR1 and CDR2 sequences are WNHNN and SYGVQD (reference sequence). The CDR3 length is 15 residues. The V and J ends lost 3 bases and 5 bases respectively, with 13 bases between them. The TCR beta CDR3 regions underwent amplification using RNA transcripts as the source. The study used the HTBI primer set for a first-round RT-PCR of the TCR CDR3. TCRdb called the multiplex PCR reads again in MiXCR, with one record for every CDR3 protein. The sample gives fewer than 250,000 distinct CDR3 sequences, roughly 18% of which show up once; around 50% is in the top ten. The rearrangement links TRBV10-1 to TRBJ2-2, with D unresolved. The clonotype was recovered from a man in his fifties with Graves' hyperthyroidism. The sample consisted of blood. The CDR3 DNA reads as TGCGCCAGCAGTGAATTTGGGGTACGGACCGGGGAGCTGTTTTTT. This sequence encodes CASSEFGVRTGELFF.